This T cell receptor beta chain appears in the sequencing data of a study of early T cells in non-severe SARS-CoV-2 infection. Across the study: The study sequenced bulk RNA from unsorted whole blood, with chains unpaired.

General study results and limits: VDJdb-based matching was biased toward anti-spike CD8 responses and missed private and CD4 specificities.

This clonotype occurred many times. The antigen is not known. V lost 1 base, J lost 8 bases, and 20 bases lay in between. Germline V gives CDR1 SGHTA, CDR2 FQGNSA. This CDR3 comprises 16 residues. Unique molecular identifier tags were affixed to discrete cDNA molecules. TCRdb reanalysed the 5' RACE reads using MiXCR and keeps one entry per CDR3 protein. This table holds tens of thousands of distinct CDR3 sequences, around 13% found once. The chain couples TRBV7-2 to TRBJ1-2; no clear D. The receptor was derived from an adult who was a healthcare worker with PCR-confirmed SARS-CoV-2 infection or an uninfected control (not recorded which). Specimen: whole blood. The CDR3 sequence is CASSLVSPKEALGYTF. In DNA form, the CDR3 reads TGTGCCAGCAGCTTAGTTTCACCGAAAGAAGCCCTCGGCTACACCTTC. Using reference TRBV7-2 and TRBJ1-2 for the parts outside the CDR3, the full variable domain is GAGVSQSPSNKVTEKGKDVELRCDPISGHTALYWYRQSLGQGLEFLIYFQGNSAPDKSGLPSDRFSAERTGGSVSTLTIQRTQQEDSAVYLCASSLVSPKEALGYTFGSGTRLTVV.